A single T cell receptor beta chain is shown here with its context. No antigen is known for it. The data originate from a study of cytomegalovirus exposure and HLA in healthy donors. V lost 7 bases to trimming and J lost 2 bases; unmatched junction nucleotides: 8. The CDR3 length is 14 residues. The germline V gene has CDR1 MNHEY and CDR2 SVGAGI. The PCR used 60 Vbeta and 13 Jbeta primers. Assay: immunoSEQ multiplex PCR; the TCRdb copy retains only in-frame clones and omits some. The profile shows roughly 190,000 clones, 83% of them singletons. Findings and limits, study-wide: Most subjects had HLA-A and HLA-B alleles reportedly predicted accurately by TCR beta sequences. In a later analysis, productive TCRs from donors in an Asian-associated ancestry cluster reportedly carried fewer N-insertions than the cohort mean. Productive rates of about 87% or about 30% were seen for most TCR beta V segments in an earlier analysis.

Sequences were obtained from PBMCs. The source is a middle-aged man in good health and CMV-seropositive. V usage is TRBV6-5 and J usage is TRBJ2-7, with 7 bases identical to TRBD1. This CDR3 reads CASKPGQVTYEQYF. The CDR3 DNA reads TGTGCCAGCAAACCCGGACAGGTGACCTACGAGCAGTACTTC.